These T cell receptor beta chains were read from a single sample in a study of cytomegalovirus exposure and HLA in healthy donors. Profiled with immunoSEQ multiplex PCR; TCRdb holds only in-frame clones, not every one. The table has roughly 300,000 clones, around 90% seen once; the top ten hold over 1%. Sequenced input: PBMCs. The origin of the receptors is a woman aged 30 to 39 in good health and CMV-seropositive. Each CDR3 is given without its conserved first and last residue. The order of the fields is V gene, CDR3 protein.

V: TRBV7-9; CDR3: ASSLEGRTSRDEQY
V: TRBV5-8; CDR3: ASNWAGFFGSNQPQH
V: TRBV7-2; CDR3: ASSLRSGQYNEQF
V: TRBV7-9; CDR3: ASSSGSASYNEQF
V: TRBV19; CDR3: ASSMGTVNNSPLH
V: TRBV27; CDR3: ASSRTGISNQPQH
V: TRBV28; CDR3: ASRNFRVKGGGFYEQY
V: TRBV27; CDR3: ASSLAGDPNYGYT
V: TRBV5-1; CDR3: ASIGTGVLNEQF
V: TRBV5-1; CDR3: ASRALLAGTGDQETQY
V: TRBV27; CDR3: ASSWGRSYEQY
V: TRBV12-5; CDR3: ASGFSGVQETQY
V: TRBV7-9; CDR3: ASSPTGFGETQY
V: TRBV5-6; CDR3: ASSFGGTGELF
V: TRBV7-9; CDR3: ASSPSTSEQY
V: TRBV2; CDR3: ASRVQGADQPQH
V: TRBV6-5; CDR3: ASRGQGAWYGYT
V: TRBV7-8; CDR3: ASSSDYSVSGGYEQY
V: TRBV4-1; CDR3: ASSLHRQTDTQY
V: TRBV27; CDR3: ASRSASEAF
V: TRBV5-1; CDR3: ASSLEGPYEQY
V: TRBV7-2; CDR3: ASSLGPARQDTQY
V: TRBV9; CDR3: ASSATGFDYEQY
V: TRBV25-1; CDR3: ATPGHEGRFTGELF
V: TRBV12-5; CDR3: ASGLVGGEGTDTQY
V: TRBV2; CDR3: ASSETSNQPQH
V: TRBV5-1; CDR3: ASSLRPSGRDSYEQY
V: TRBV7-2; CDR3: ASSLRQAGARNIQY
V: TRBV7-9; CDR3: ASSLTRDRDWGELF
V: TRBV7-9; CDR3: ASSSGLSYEQY
V: TRBV9; CDR3: ASSVGSYNEQF
V: TRBV6-4; CDR3: ASSETISGSPKH
V: TRBV18; CDR3: ASSPATGVNTEAF
V: TRBV27; CDR3: ASREEYRYEQY
V: TRBV28; CDR3: ASRRYNRVEDGYT
V: TRBV5-6; CDR3: ASSIGDRGYT